The 8 T cell receptor beta chains reported below all come from one sample, sequenced in a study of blood T cell repertoires in COVID-19. TCRdb's table, derived via immunoSEQ multiplex PCR, lists solely in-frame clones and lacks some. The table includes some 35,000 clones, about 88% detected once. The specimen was peripheral blood. Source of these receptors: a man aged 65 to 85 with active COVID-19.

This clone was seen only a few times. J is TRBJ2-1 and V is TRBV7-9; maybe TRBD1 (6 bases). Trimming cost V 4 bases and J 0 bases, with 10 bases left between them. Germline values: CDR1 SEHNR, CDR2 FQNEAQ (reference sequence). This CDR3 has 15 residues. The CDR3 loop reads CASSWGQVSYNEQFF. CDR3 coding DNA: TGTGCCAGCAGCTGGGGGCAGGTCTCCTACAATGAGCAGTTCTTC.

In its sample, this clone ranks as medium-sized (0.01 to 0.1%). This sequence joins TRBV11-2 and TRBJ1-1; the D is unclear. The CDR3 extends over 14 amino acids. Looked up from germline, CDR1 is SGHAT and CDR2 is FQNNGV. Trimming cost V 1 base and J 8 bases, with 14 bases left between them. CDR3: CASSLVSAAQEAFF. CDR3 coding DNA: TGTGCCAGCAGCTTAGTCTCGGCGGCGCAAGAAGCTTTCTTT.

This clone was detected only a few times. The chain uses TRBV7-2 and TRBJ2-7; TRBD2 might be the D (5 bases). Trimming stripped 2 bases from V and 4 bases from J, with 9 bases between. Per the germline V gene, CDR1 is SGHTA and CDR2 is FQGNSA. The CDR3 is 13 amino acids. The CDR3 loop is CASSLRTEYEQYF. CDR3 nucleotides: TGTGCCAGCAGCTTACGGACTGAGTACGAGCAGTACTTC.

The chain has TRBV4-3 and TRBJ1-6; no reliable D call. Germline V gene lookup returns CDR1 LGHNA and CDR2 YSLEER. V lost 1 base and J lost 4, with 8 bases in between. CDR3 length equals 15 residues. As DNA, the CDR3 is TGCGCCAGCAGCCAAGGCGTCCAATATAATTCACCCCTCCACTTT. This encodes CASSQGVQYNSPLHF.

The chain has TRBV5-6 and TRBJ2-5; the match to TRBD2 covers 7 bases. The CDR3 runs to 15 residues. Trimming removed 0 bases from V and 4 bases from J; junction bases left unmatched: 6. The germline CDR1 and CDR2 sequences are SGHDT and YYEEEE. CDR3 loop: CASSLVPGRGETQYF. The CDR3 bases are TGTGCCAGCAGCTTGGTGCCAGGGAGGGGAGAGACCCAGTACTTC.

V gene TRBV15 combines with J gene TRBJ2-1; D might be TRBD1 (6 bases). Germline V lookup: CDR1 LNHNV, CDR2 YYDKDF (reference sequence). The V end lost 4 bases, the J end lost 5 bases, and 21 bases lay between the germline ends. This CDR3 has 17 residues. The CDR3 here is CATSTQGRAAPNNEQFF. CDR3 in DNA: TGTGCCACCAGCACTCAGGGGCGGGCTGCCCCTAACAATGAGCAGTTCTTC.

The chain links TRBV21-1 to TRBJ1-5. TRBV21-1 is assigned pseudogene status. The CDR3 spans 16 residues. The CDR3 region is CASSLGGVGSNQPQHF. The CDR3 bases are TGTGCCAGCAGCCTCGGGGGAGTGGGAAGCAATCAGCCCCAGCATTTT.

The J gene is TRBJ1-5, the V gene TRBV19; unclear D gene. V gave up 2 bases and J gave up 0 bases, with 14 bases separating them. Germline-derived CDR1 and CDR2 are LNHDA and SQIVND (reference sequence). This CDR3 region has 17 residues. CDR3 coding DNA: TGTGCCAGTAGTATAACTGAGGGAATTAGTAGCAATCAGCCCCAGCATTTT. Translated: CASSITEGISSNQPQHF.